This TCR beta chain was found in a study of cytomegalovirus exposure and HLA in healthy donors. A multiplex PCR was run with 60 Vbeta primers and 13 Jbeta primers. Clones were sequenced by immunoSEQ multiplex PCR, and TCRdb holds only the in-frame ones, with some missing. The sample includes over 95,000 clones, 60% to 80% of them seen just once. The sequenced sample consisted of PBMCs. This TCR was sampled from a human donor in good health.

The CDR3 spells CASSLRQGTNEQFF. CDR3 coding DNA: TGTGCCAGCAGTTTACGACAGGGGACTAATGAGCAGTTCTTC. The V call is TRBV27, the J call TRBJ2-1; 8 bases map to TRBD1. The CDR3 has 14 amino acids. From germline, CDR1 is MNHEY and CDR2 SMNVEV (reference sequence). V shed 2 bases and J 7 bases; nucleotides not matched to a gene: 4.